Included here is one TCR beta chain sequence, with context. What it binds is unknown. Splitting of each subset's genomic DNA was done evenly across several immunoSEQ plates. Libraries were prepared by immunoSEQ multiplex PCR; TCRdb keeps only in-frame clonotypes and omits some of them. Among 2 million or so clones listed, about 94% were seen once. The entry originates in a study of shared clonotypes between healthy human individuals. Across the whole study: CD4 naive and CD4 memory each took three plates per donor, while CD8 naive took two and CD8 memory one. General study findings and limits: With few donors, the genetic and exposure-history diversity represented was limited. Estimated richness was generally greater in naive than memory subsets.

Naive CD8 cells lacked CD45RO and underwent positive selection for CCR7, leaving out terminally differentiated effector memory CD45RA+ cells. The CDR3 covers 15 residues. In germline, CDR1 is GTSNPN, CDR2 SVGIG (reference sequence). V was shortened by 4 bases and J by 1 base, with 16 bases between the two germline ends. Sequencing input: naive CD8+ T cells sorted from blood. This chain uses TRBV30 with TRBJ1-1; no clear D. The clonotype comes from a man between 18 and 29 years old in good health. In nucleotides, the CDR3 is TGTGCCTGGAAACCGACCGGCCTATCGAACACTGAAGCTTTCTTT. Its protein product is CAWKPTGLSNTEAFF.